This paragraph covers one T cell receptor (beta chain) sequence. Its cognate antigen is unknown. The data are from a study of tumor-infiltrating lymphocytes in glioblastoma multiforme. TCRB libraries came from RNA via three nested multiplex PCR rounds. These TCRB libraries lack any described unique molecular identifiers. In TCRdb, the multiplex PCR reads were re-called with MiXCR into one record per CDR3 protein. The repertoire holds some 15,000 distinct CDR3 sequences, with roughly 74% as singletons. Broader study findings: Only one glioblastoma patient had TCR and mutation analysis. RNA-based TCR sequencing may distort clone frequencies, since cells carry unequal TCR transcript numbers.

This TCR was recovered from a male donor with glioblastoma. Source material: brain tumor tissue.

The chain's CDR3 is CSARLAGANIQYF. The CDR3, as DNA: TGCAGTGCTAGACTAGCGGGCGCAAACATTCAGTACTTC. The chain couples TRBV20-1 to TRBJ2-4; 8 positions match TRBD2. Germline CDR1 and CDR2: DFQATT and SNEGSKA (reference sequence). CDR3 length equals 13 residues. The ends lost 2 bases at V and 6 bases at J; junction bases unmatched: 3.